The 10 T cell receptor beta chains below were found in one sample sequenced in a study of cytomegalovirus exposure and HLA in healthy donors (dated by TCRdb to the late 2010s). The receptor library was made with the immunoSEQ multiplex PCR assay. TCRdb re-hosts the immuneACCESS table, in-frame sequences only. Its copies lack some clones; in the studies checked, an unresolved V gene accounts for under half of them, and the cause for the rest is not known. This sample lists 100,000 to 150,000 clones; 85% to 90% were detected once. Together, the top ten hold about 3.7% of the sample. Material for sequencing was PBMCs. These TCRs come from a young man in good health and CMV-seronegative.

The genes are TRBV7-2 and TRBJ1-1; no reliable D call. The CDR3 is made up of 13 amino acids. Between the trimmed V and J ends, which lost 5 bases and 10 bases, there was a span of 17 bases. The V gene's germline CDR1 is SGHTA and CDR2 FQGNSA. This chain's CDR3 is CASSQPDKSTAFF. The CDR3 DNA reads TGTGCCAGCAGCCAGCCAGACAAATCGACAGCTTTCTTT.

The chain uses TRBV6-5 and TRBJ2-5, with TRBD2 matching over 12 bases. The V gene's germline CDR1 is MNHEY and CDR2 SVGAGI. The trim removed 6 bases at V and 13 bases at J, leaving 9 bases unmatched. CDR3 length: 13 residues. CDR3 coding DNA: TGTGCCAGCAGCGGACTAGCGGGGACCCCCGCGTACTTC. It specifies CASSGLAGTPAYF.

This clone was seen only once. The chain uses TRBV4-3 and TRBJ2-5; possibly TRBD2 for D (6 bases). Deletions cut 0 bases from V and 5 bases from J, with 22 bases between. Germline lookup yields CDR1 LGHNA and CDR2 YSLEER. This CDR3 comprises 18 residues. In nucleotides, the CDR3 is TGCGCCAGCAGCCAAGATAACGGTAGCGGACCCCCGAAGGAGACCCAGTACTTC. It encodes CASSQDNGSGPPKETQYF.

V usage is TRBV18 and J usage is TRBJ1-1; 9 nucleotides align to TRBD1. The CDR3 is made up of 16 amino acids. Trimming at V came to 6 bases and at J to 3 bases, leaving 11 bases not matched to a gene. In germline, CDR1 is KGHSH, CDR2 LQKENI. In DNA, the CDR3 is TGTGCCAGCTCGCTTCGGGGACAGGGTATTGACACTGAAGCTTTCTTT. Protein: CASSLRGQGIDTEAFF.

The chain couples TRBV7-2 to TRBJ2-7, with 7 bases aligning to TRBD1. Germline V gene data show CDR1 as SGHTA and CDR2 as FQGNSA. This CDR3 contains 14 residues. V gave up 2 bases and J gave up 6 bases; unmatched junction bases: 7. In DNA, the CDR3 is TGTGCCAGCAGCTTAAGGAGACAGGGTGGCGAGCAGTACTTC. This codes for CASSLRRQGGEQYF.

This chain uses TRBV5-1 with TRBJ1-1; TRBD1 is a possible D gene (5 bases). Trimming took 0 bases from V and 3 from J, leaving 9 bases between them. Germline V CDR1 and CDR2: SGHRS, YFSETQ. The length of the CDR3 is 14 residues. The CDR3 sequence is CASSLGQTHTEAFF. CDR3 DNA: TGCGCCAGCAGCTTGGGACAGACCCACACTGAAGCTTTCTTT.

The rearrangement uses TRBV27 and TRBJ2-7, with D perhaps matching TRBD2 (6 bases). The germline V and J ends were trimmed by 4 bases and 3 bases, with 7 bases remaining between them. CDR1 and CDR2 (germline): MNHEY, SMNVEV (reference sequence). The CDR3 has 12 residues. DNA for the CDR3: TGTGCCAGCAGTTGGCGGGGCTACGAGCAGTACTTC. Its translation is CASSWRGYEQYF.

V usage is TRBV28 and J usage is TRBJ1-6; 7 nucleotides line up with TRBD1. J lost 13 bases, V lost 6 bases, and 9 bases had no gene match. The CDR3 is 13 residues long. Germline V gene lookup returns CDR1 MDHEN and CDR2 SYDVKM. The chain's CDR3 is CASRQDRLHPLHF. CDR3 DNA: TGTGCCAGCAGACAGGACAGGCTCCATCCCCTCCACTTT. Based on the CDR3 plus reference TRBV28 and TRBJ1-6, the full variable domain is DVKVTQSSRYLVKRTGEKVFLECVQDMDHENMFWYRQDPGLGLRLIYFSYDVKMKEKGDIPEGYSVSREKKERFSLILESASTNQTSMYLCASRQDRLHPLHFGNGTRLTVT.

V is TRBV9 and J is TRBJ2-3, with 8 bases that match TRBD2. CDR3 length: 15 amino acids. The V segment lost 3 bases and the J segment 1 base; nucleotides outside the gene matches: 4. Germline V gene data show CDR1 as SGDLS and CDR2 as YYNGEE. This CDR3 reads CASSDAGGGTDTQYF. As DNA, the CDR3 is TGTGCCAGCAGCGATGCCGGGGGGGGCACAGATACGCAGTATTTT.

J is TRBJ1-1 and V is TRBV10-3; 10 nucleotides align to TRBD1. This CDR3 is 16 amino acids long. Trimming at V came to 6 bases and at J to 1 base, leaving 8 bases not matched to a gene. The germline gives CDR1 ENHRY, CDR2 SYGVKD. Here the CDR3 DNA reads TGTGCCATCAGGGGTGGGACAGGGGATGGGAACACTGAAGCTTTCTTT. It encodes CAIRGGTGDGNTEAFF.